This TCR beta chain was sequenced for a study of Ad26.COV2.S vaccination and SARS-CoV-2 variants. Study as a whole: Participants got Ad26.COV2.S intramuscularly, once or twice 56 days apart.

As to treatment: 15 to 20 received Ad26.COV2.S at low or high dose, single or two shots; 5 received placebo; per-sample allocation not given. It was on day 63 after the first vaccine or placebo injection that samples were taken. Trimming cost V 2 bases and J 4 bases, with 6 bases left between them. The CDR3 extends over 13 amino acids. Germline-derived CDR1 and CDR2 are SGHTA and FQGNSA. Measured with immunoSEQ multiplex PCR; TCRdb has only the in-frame clones, and not every one. The table lists roughly 420,000 clones, approximately 88% of them singletons. This clonotype was obtained from a person between 18 and 59 years old who received the Ad26.COV2.S COVID-19 vaccine or a placebo. The material was peripheral blood, obtained in a trial of Ad26.COV2.S vaccine versus placebo. The chain links TRBV7-2 to TRBJ1-5; perhaps TRBD1 as D (5 bases). CDR3 amino acids: CASSLRQNQPQHF. As DNA, the CDR3 is TGTGCCAGCAGCTTAAGACAGAATCAGCCCCAGCATTTT.